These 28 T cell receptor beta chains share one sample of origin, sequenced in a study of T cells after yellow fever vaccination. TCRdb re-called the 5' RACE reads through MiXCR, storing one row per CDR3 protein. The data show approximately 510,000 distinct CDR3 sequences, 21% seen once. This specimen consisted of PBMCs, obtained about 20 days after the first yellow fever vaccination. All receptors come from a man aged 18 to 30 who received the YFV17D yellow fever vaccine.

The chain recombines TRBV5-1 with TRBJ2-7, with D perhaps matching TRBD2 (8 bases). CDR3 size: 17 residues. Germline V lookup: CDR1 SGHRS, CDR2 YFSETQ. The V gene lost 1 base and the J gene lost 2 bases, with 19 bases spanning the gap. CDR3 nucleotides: TGCGCCAGCAGCTTGCGGGGGGGTTGGCAGGGGGCCTACGAGCAGTACTTC. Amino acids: CASSLRGGWQGAYEQYF.

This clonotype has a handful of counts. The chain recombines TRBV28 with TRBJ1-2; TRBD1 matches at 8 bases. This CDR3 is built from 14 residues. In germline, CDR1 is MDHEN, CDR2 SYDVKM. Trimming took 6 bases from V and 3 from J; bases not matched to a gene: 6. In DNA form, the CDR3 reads TGTGCCAGCAGGACGGGACAGGCATACTATGGCTACACCTTC. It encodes CASRTGQAYYGYTF.

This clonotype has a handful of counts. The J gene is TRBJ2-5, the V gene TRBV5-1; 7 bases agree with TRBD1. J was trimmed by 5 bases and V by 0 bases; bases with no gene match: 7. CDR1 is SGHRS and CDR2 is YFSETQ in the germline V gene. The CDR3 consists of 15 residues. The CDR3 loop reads CASSLATGEVETQYF. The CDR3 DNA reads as TGCGCCAGCAGCTTGGCCACAGGGGAAGTGGAGACCCAGTACTTC.

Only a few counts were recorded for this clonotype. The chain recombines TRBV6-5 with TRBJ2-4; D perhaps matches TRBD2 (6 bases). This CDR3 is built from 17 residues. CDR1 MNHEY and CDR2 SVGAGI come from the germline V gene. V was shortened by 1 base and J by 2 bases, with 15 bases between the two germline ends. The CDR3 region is CASSYYPRETPKNIQYF. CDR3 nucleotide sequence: TGTGCCAGCAGTTACTATCCTCGGGAGACCCCCAAAAACATTCAGTACTTC.

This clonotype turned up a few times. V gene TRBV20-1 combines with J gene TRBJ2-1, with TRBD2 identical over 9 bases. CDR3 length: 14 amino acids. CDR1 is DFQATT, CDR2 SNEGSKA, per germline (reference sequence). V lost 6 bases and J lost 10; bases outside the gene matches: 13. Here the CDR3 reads CSANLNSGGGEQFF. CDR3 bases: TGCAGTGCCAACCTCAATAGCGGGGGCGGGGAGCAGTTCTTC.

The CDR3, as DNA: TGTGCCACTTCGACAGGCTATGGCTACACCTTC. Translated: CATSTGYGYTF. The chain uses TRBV5-6 and TRBJ1-2; D is perhaps TRBD1 (6 bases). Trimming shortened V by 9 bases and J by 4 bases, and 10 bases separated the two germline ends. From germline, CDR1 is SGHDT and CDR2 YYEEEE. The CDR3 runs to 11 residues.

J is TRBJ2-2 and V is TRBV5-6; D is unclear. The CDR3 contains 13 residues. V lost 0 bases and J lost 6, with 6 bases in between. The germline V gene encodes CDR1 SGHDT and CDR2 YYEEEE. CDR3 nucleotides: TGTGCCAGCAGCTTGGTCAGGCCCGGGGAGCTGTTTTTT. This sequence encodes CASSLVRPGELFF.

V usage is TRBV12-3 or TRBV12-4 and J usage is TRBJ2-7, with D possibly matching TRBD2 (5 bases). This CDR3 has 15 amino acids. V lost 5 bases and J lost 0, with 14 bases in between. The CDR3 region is CASSPPGLHSYEQYF. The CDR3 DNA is TGTGCCAGCAGTCCCCCTGGACTCCACTCCTACGAGCAGTACTTC.

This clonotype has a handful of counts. CDR3 loop: CASSLGLNSPLHF. The DNA of the CDR3 is TGCGCCAGCAGCTTGGGGCTGAATTCACCCCTCCACTTT. The genes are TRBV5-1 and TRBJ1-6; D ambiguous. The CDR3 contains 13 residues. Trimming pared 0 bases from V and 7 bases from J, leaving 5 bases between. Germline CDR1 SGHRS, CDR2 YFSETQ.

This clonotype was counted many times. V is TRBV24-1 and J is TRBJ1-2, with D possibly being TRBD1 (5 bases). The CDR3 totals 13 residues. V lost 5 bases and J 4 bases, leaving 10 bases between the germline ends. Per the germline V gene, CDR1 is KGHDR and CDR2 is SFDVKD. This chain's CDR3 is CATSVDRAYGYTF. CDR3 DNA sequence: TGTGCCACCAGTGTAGACAGAGCCTATGGCTACACCTTC.

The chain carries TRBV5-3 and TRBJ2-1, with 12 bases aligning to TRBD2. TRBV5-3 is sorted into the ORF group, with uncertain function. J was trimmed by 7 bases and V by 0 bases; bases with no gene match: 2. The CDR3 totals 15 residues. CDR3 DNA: TGTGCCAGAAGCTTGGGGACTAGCGGGGCGAATGAGCAGTTCTTC. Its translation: CARSLGTSGANEQFF.

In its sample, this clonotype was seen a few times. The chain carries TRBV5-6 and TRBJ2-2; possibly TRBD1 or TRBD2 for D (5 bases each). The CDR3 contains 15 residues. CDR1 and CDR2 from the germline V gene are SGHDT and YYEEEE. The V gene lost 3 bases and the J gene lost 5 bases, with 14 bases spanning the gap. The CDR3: CASSYRQTITGELFF. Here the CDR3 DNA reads TGTGCCAGCAGCTACCGACAGACTATAACCGGGGAGCTGTTTTTT.

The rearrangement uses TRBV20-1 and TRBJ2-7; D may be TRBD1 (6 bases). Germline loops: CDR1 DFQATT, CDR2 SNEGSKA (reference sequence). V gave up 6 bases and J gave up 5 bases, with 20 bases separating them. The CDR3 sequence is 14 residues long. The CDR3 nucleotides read TGCAGTGCCCGTAGCCGGGACAATTGGGACGAGCAGTACGTC. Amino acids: CSARSRDNWDEQYV.

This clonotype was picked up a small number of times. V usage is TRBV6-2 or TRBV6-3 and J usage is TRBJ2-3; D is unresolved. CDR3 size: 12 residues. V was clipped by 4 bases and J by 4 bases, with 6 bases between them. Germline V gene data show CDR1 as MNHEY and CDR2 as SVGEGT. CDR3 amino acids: CASSFTADTQYF. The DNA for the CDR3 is TGTGCCAGCAGTTTCACGGCAGATACGCAGTATTTT.

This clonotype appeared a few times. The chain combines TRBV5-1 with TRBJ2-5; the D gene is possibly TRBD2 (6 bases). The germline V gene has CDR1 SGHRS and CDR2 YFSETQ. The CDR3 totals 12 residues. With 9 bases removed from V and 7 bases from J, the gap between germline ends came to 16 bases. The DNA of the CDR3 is TGCGCCACCAGGGATCCCGGGGGGACCCAGTACTTC. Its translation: CATRDPGGTQYF.

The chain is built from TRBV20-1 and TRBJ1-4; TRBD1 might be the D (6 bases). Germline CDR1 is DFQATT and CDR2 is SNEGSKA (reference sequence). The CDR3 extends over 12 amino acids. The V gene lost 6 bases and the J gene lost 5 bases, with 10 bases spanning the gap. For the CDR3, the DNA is TGCAGTGCAGGGGGGATAAATGAAAAACTGTTTTTT. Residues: CSAGGINEKLFF.

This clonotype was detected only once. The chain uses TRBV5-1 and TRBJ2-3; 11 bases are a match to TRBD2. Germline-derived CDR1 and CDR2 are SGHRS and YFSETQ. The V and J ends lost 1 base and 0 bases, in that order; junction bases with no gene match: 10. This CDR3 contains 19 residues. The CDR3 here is CASSLISGGAGGSTDTQYF. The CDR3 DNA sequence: TGCGCCAGCAGCTTGATTAGCGGGGGGGCCGGAGGGAGCACAGATACGCAGTATTTT.

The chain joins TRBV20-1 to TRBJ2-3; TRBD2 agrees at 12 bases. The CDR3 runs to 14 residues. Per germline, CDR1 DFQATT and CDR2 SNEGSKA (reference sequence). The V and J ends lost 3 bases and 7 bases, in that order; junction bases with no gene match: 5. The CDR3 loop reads CSASNLAGGHTQYF. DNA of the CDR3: TGCAGTGCTAGCAATCTAGCGGGGGGGCATACGCAGTATTTT.

CDR3 loop: CASSPWRGAADTQYF. The CDR3, as DNA: TGTGCCAGCAGCCCCTGGCGAGGGGCGGCAGATACGCAGTATTTT. The chain links TRBV7-8 to TRBJ2-3; D could derive from TRBD1 or TRBD2 (5 bases each). Per the germline V gene, CDR1 is SGHVS and CDR2 is FQNEAQ. This CDR3 is built from 15 residues. The germline V and J ends were trimmed by 5 bases and 4 bases, with 16 bases remaining between them.

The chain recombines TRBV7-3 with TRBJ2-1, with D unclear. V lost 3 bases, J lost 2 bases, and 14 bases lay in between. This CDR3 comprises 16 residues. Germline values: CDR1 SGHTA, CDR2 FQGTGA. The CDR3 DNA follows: TGTGCCAGCAGCTTTAACGGGCGGCTTACCTACAATGAGCAGTTCTTC. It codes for CASSFNGRLTYNEQFF.

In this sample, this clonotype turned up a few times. The CDR3 loop is CASSLEQGGVETQYF. CDR3 DNA: TGCGCCAGCAGCTTGGAACAAGGAGGGGTTGAGACCCAGTACTTC. The chain carries TRBV5-1 and TRBJ2-5; D possibly corresponds to TRBD2 (6 bases). Trimming pared 0 bases from V and 5 bases from J, leaving 14 bases between. This CDR3 has 15 amino acids. The V gene's germline CDR1 is SGHRS and CDR2 YFSETQ.

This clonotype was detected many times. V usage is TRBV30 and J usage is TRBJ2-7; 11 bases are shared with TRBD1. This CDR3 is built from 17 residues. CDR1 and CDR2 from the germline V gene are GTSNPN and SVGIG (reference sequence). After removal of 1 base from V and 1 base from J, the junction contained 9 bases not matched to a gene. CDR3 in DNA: TGTGCCTGGAGTGCCGGACAGGGGGCGATAGGATCCTACGAGCAGTACTTC. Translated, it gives CAWSAGQGAIGSYEQYF.

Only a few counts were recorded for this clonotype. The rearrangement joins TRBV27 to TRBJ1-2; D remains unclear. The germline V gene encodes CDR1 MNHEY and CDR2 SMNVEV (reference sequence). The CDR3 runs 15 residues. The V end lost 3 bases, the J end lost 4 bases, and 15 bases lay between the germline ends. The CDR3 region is CASSFASFNRYGYTF. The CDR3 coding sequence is TGTGCCAGCAGTTTCGCGAGCTTTAACCGCTATGGCTACACCTTC.

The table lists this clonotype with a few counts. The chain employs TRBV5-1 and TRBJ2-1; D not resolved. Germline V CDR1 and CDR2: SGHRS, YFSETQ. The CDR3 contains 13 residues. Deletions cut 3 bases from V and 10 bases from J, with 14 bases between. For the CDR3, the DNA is TGCGCCAGCAGCTCCACTGACGCCATCGAGCAGTTCTTC. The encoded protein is CASSSTDAIEQFF.

In DNA form, the CDR3 reads TGTGCCAGCTCACCAGTGCCTTGGACGGAGGGAAACACCATATATTTT. This encodes CASSPVPWTEGNTIYF. This chain uses TRBV18 with TRBJ1-3, with no clear D. CDR3 length equals 16 residues. Per germline, CDR1 KGHSH and CDR2 LQKENI. V dropped 2 bases and J dropped 4 bases, with 15 bases sitting between them.

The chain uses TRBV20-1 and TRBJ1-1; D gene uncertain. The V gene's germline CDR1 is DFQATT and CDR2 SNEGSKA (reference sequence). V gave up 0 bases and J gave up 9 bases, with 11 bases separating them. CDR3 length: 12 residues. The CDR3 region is CSARDLAPQAFF. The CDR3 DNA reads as TGCAGTGCTAGAGATCTTGCCCCCCAAGCTTTCTTT.

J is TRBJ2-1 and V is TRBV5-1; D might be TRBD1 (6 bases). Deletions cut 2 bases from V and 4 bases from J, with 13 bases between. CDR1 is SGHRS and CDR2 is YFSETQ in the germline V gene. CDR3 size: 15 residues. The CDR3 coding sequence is TGCGCCAGCAGCTTCCCTGGTGGACAGTACAATGAGCAGTTCTTC. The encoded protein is CASSFPGGQYNEQFF.

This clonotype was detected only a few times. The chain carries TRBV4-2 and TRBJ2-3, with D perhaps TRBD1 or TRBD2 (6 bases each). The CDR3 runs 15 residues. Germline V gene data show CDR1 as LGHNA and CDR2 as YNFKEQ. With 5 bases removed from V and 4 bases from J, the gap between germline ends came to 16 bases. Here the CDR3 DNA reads TGTGCCAGCAGCTTTTACGGGGGCCCTTCAGATACGCAGTATTTT. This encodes CASSFYGGPSDTQYF.